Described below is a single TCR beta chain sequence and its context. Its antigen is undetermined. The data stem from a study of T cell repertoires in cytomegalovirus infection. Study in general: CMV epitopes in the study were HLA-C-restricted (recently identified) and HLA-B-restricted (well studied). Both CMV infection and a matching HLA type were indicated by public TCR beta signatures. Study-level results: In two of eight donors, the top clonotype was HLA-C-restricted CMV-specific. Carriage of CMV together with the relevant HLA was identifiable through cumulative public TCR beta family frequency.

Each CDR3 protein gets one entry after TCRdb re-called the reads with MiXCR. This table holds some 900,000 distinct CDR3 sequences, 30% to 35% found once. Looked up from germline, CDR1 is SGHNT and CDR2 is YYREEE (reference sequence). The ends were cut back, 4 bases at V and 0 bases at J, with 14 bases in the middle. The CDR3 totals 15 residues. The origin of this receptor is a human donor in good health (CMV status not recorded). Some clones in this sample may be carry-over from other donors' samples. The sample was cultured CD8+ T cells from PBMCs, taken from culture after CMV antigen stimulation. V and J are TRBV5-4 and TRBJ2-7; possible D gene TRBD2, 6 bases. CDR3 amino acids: CASSGGLRSSYEQYF. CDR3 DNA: TGTGCCAGCAGCGGGGGACTTCGGAGCTCCTACGAGCAGTACTTC.